This record concerns one T cell receptor (beta chain) sequence. As yet, its antigen is unknown. This record belongs to a study of CXCR3-negative and CXCR3-positive naive CD8 T cells. General study results and limits: CXCR3-negative naive cells had less hydrophobic TRB CDR3s than did CXCR3-positive naive cells.

The CDR3 spans 16 residues. Per the germline V gene, CDR1 is SGHNT and CDR2 is YENEEA. UMI-labeled 5' RACE yielded the TRB cDNA libraries. After re-calling the 5' RACE reads, TCRdb lists one entry per CDR3 protein, DNA absent. This sample's table reports roughly 55,000 distinct CDR3 sequences. The TCR sequence derives from a human donor in good health. Some clones in this sample may be carry-over from other donors' samples. The V call is TRBV11-3, the J call TRBJ2-3; checking the TCRdb D call of TRBD1 is not possible without DNA. The specimen sequenced was naive CXCR3+ CD8+ T cells from blood. Subset reported: CD45RO-CCR7+CD27+CD95- naive CD8+ T cells expressing CXCR3 (TNR3+). The CDR3: CASSLVGRGAKDTQYF.